This TCR beta chain was sequenced during a study of Ad26.COV2.S vaccination and SARS-CoV-2 variants. Background on the study: Recipients of Ad26.COV2.S got it intramuscularly, once or twice 56 days apart.

The treatment here: roughly 19 received Ad26.COV2.S at low or high dose, single or two shots; roughly five received placebo; per-sample allocation not given. Vaccine and placebo recipients were sampled on day 63 after the first injection. CDR3 length: 17 residues. With 5 bases clipped from V and 2 bases from J, the junction kept 6 bases outside the gene matches. Germline V gene lookup returns CDR1 LGHNA and CDR2 YNFKEQ. Assay used: immunoSEQ multiplex PCR; TCRdb lists only in-frame clones, some missing. Among over 400,000 clones listed, roughly 91% were seen once. This clonotype was sampled from a person aged 18-65 years who received the Ad26.COV2.S COVID-19 vaccine or a placebo. Sequencing was performed on peripheral blood, taken in a trial of Ad26.COV2.S vaccine versus placebo. The V and J genes are TRBV4-2 and TRBJ2-7; 16 nucleotides agree with TRBD2. The CDR3 here is CASSVIGTSGRAYEQYF. The CDR3 DNA reads TGTGCCAGCAGCGTAATCGGGACTAGCGGGAGGGCCTACGAGCAGTACTTC.